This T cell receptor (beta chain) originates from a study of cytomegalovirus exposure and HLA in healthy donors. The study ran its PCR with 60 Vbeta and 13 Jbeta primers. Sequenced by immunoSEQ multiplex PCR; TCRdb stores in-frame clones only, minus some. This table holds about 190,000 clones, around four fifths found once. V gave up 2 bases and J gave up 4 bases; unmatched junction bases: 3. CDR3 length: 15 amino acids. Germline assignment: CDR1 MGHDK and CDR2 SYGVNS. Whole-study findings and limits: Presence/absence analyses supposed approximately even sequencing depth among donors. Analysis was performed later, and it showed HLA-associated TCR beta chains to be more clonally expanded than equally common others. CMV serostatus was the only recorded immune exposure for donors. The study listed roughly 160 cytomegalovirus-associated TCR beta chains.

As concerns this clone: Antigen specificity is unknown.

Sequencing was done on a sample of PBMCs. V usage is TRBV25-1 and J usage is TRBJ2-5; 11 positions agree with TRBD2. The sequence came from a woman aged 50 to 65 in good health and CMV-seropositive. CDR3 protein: CASSESLAGGETQYF. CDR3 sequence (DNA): TGTGCCAGCAGTGAAAGTCTAGCGGGGGGAGAGACCCAGTACTTC.